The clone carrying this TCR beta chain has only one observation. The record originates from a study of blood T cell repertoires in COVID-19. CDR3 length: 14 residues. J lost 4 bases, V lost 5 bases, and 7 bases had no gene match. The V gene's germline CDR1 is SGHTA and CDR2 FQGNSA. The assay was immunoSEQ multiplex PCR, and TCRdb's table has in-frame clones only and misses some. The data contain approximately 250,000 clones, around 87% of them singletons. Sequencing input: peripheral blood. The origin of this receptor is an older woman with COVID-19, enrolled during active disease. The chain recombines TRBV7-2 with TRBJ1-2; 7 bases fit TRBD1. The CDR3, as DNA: TGTGCCAGCAGCCCGGCGACAGGGCCCTATGGCTACACCTTC. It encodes CASSPATGPYGYTF.